This T cell receptor (beta chain) was sequenced for a study of control samples from healthy donors and cancer patients. V was clipped by 3 bases and J by 6 bases, with 9 bases between them. Germline CDR1 and CDR2: DFQATT and SNEGSKA (reference sequence). This CDR3 region has 13 residues. Clones were sequenced by immunoSEQ multiplex PCR, and TCRdb holds only the in-frame ones, with some missing. Among some 130,000 clones listed, roughly 89% were seen once. The V call is TRBV20-1, the J call TRBJ1-6; D unclear. This sequence originates from a man in his late teens or twenties in good health. Input material: blood. CDR3 in amino acids: CSASGLGNSPLHF. DNA of the CDR3: TGCAGTGCTAGTGGTCTGGGTAATTCACCCCTCCACTTT.